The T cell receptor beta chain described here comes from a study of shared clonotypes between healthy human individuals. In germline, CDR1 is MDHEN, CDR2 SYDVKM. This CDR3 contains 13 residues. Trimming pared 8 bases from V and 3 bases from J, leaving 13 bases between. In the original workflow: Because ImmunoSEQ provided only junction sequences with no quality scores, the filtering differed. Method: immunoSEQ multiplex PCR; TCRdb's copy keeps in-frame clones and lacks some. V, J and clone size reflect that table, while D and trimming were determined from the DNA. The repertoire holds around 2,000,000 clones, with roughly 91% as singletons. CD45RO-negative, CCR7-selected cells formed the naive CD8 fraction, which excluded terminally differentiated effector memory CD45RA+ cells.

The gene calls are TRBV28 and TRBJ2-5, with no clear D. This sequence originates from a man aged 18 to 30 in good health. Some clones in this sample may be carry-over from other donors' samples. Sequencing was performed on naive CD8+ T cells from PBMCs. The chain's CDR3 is CASRWIGEETQYF. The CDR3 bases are TGTGCCAGCCGCTGGATTGGGGAAGAGACCCAGTACTTC.